Each of the 18 T cell receptor beta chains below was sequenced from the same sample in a study of blood T cell repertoires in COVID-19. Produced via immunoSEQ multiplex PCR; TCRdb's table is partial and in-frame only. The sample lists about 88,000 clones, roughly 87% occurring once. The material sequenced was peripheral blood. These receptors came from a woman aged 55-69 years with COVID-19, enrolled during active disease.

The genes are TRBV7-2 and TRBJ1-2; TRBD1 is a possible D gene (6 bases). CDR1 SGHTA and CDR2 FQGNSA come from the germline V gene. Trimming took 3 bases from V and 4 from J, leaving 15 bases between them. There are 15 residues in the CDR3. The CDR3 bases are TGTGCCAGCAGCTTCGGGCAGGGGCTTATCTATGGCTACACCTTC. Protein product: CASSFGQGLIYGYTF.

The V and J genes are TRBV5-6 and TRBJ2-7; 7 bases agree with TRBD1. CDR3 size: 15 residues. Germline CDR1 reads SGHDT; CDR2 reads YYEEEE. Unmatched junction bases numbered 5, after V lost 0 bases and J lost 2 bases. Here the CDR3 reads CASSLDRGSPYEQYF. As DNA, the CDR3 is TGTGCCAGCAGCTTGGACAGGGGTTCCCCCTACGAGCAGTACTTC.

This CDR3 is CSASGMWGKNEKLFF. CDR3 coding DNA: TGCAGTGCTAGTGGGATGTGGGGCAAGAATGAAAAACTGTTTTTT. V is TRBV20-1 and J is TRBJ1-4; a possible D gene is TRBD1 (5 bases). CDR3 length: 15 residues. The germline gives CDR1 DFQATT, CDR2 SNEGSKA (reference sequence). With 3 bases removed from V and 5 bases from J, the gap between germline ends came to 16 bases.

This chain uses TRBV5-5 with TRBJ1-5, with 9 bases matching TRBD1. The trim removed 1 base at V and 4 bases at J, leaving 3 bases unmatched. Germline V gene lookup returns CDR1 SGHKS and CDR2 YYEKEE (reference sequence). The CDR3 length is 15 residues. CDR3 bases: TGTGCCAGCAGCTTGTTTGACAGGGGGAATCAGCCCCAGCATTTT. Translated, it gives CASSLFDRGNQPQHF.

V gene TRBV5-1 combines with J gene TRBJ2-7; D ambiguous. This CDR3 contains 17 residues. V dropped 0 bases and J dropped 0 bases, with 16 bases sitting between them. The germline gives CDR1 SGHRS, CDR2 YFSETQ. The CDR3 spells CASSLEPGLPSSYEQYF. The CDR3 bases are TGCGCCAGCAGCTTGGAGCCAGGCCTCCCGAGCTCCTACGAGCAGTACTTC.

This clone came up once. The chain recombines TRBV6-5 with TRBJ1-4; D gene unclear. Trimming removed 6 bases at V and 0 bases at J, with 11 bases between. This CDR3 comprises 15 residues. In germline, CDR1 is MNHEY, CDR2 SVGAGI. CDR3 in DNA: TGTGCCAGCAGGAGGGAGACAACAACTAATGAAAAACTGTTTTTT. Its translation is CASRRETTTNEKLFF.

The chain couples TRBV5-1 to TRBJ1-4; 7 nucleotides align to TRBD1. J lost 4 bases, V lost 4 bases, and 7 bases had no gene match. The CDR3 consists of 15 residues. The germline gives CDR1 SGHRS, CDR2 YFSETQ. CDR3 region: CASSPDRVRNEKLFF. DNA for the CDR3: TGCGCCAGCAGCCCTGACAGGGTTCGTAATGAAAAACTGTTTTTT.

The chain recombines TRBV18 with TRBJ2-1; TRBD2 matches 9 bases. Germline V gives CDR1 KGHSH, CDR2 LQKENI. V shed 3 bases and J 7 bases; nucleotides not matched to a gene: 7. The CDR3 runs 15 residues. The CDR3 sequence is CASSPRSGGTNEQFF. The CDR3 bases are TGTGCCAGCTCACCTCGGAGCGGGGGGACGAATGAGCAGTTCTTC.

This chain connects TRBV9 to TRBJ1-3; 7 bases match TRBD1. The germline gives CDR1 SGDLS, CDR2 YYNGEE. With 4 bases clipped from V and 0 bases from J, the junction kept 4 bases outside the gene matches. The CDR3 sequence is 15 residues long. Written as DNA, the CDR3 is TGTGCCAGCAGCCCGGGACAGAGCTCTGGAAACACCATATATTTT. As protein: CASSPGQSSGNTIYF. The full variable domain, rest sourced from reference TRBV9 and TRBJ1-3, is DSGVTQTPKHLITATGQRVTLRCSPRSGDLSVYWYQQSLDQGLQFLIQYYNGEERAKGNILERFSAQQFPDLHSELNLSSLELGDSALYFCASSPGQSSGNTIYFGEGSWLTVV.

This clone was recorded once. The V gene is TRBV28, the J gene TRBJ2-1; TRBD2 matches at 12 bases. The germline V gene encodes CDR1 MDHEN and CDR2 SYDVKM. V shed 5 bases and J 9 bases; nucleotides not matched to a gene: 11. The CDR3 consists of 16 residues. The CDR3 loop is CASSVPLLAGGLEQFF. The CDR3 DNA sequence: TGTGCCAGCAGTGTACCCCTTCTAGCGGGGGGGCTTGAGCAGTTCTTC.

The chain is built from TRBV5-1 and TRBJ2-1; unclear D gene. This CDR3 spans 12 amino acids. Trimming took 0 bases from V and 7 from J, leaving 5 bases between them. Germline CDR1 SGHRS, CDR2 YFSETQ. The CDR3 sequence: CASSLGSNEQFF. Here the CDR3 DNA reads TGCGCCAGCAGCTTGGGTTCTAATGAGCAGTTCTTC. Filled out from reference TRBV5-1 and TRBJ2-1, the complete variable domain reads KAGVTQTPRYLIKTRGQQVTLSCSPISGHRSVSWYQQTPGQGLQFLFEYFSETQRNKGNFPGRFSGRQFSNSRSEMNVSTLELGDSALYLCASSLGSNEQFFGPGTRLTVL.

The rearrangement joins TRBV2 to TRBJ1-1; no firm D call. Trimming left V 5 bases short and J 6 bases short, with 10 bases between. The CDR3 is 12 residues long. Germline CDR1 SNHLY, CDR2 FYNNEI. The CDR3 is CASSWAASEAFF. CDR3 bases: TGTGCCAGCAGTTGGGCAGCCTCTGAAGCTTTCTTT.

This chain's CDR3 is CASRPGEGANVLTF. For the CDR3, the DNA is TGTGCCAGCAGGCCAGGGGAAGGGGCCAACGTCCTGACTTTC. The chain carries TRBV2 and TRBJ2-6; D perhaps matches TRBD1 (6 bases). V gave up 6 bases and J gave up 4 bases, with 10 bases separating them. The CDR3 is made up of 14 amino acids. In germline, CDR1 is SNHLY, CDR2 FYNNEI.

The sample holds one count of this clone. The chain has TRBV5-1 and TRBJ1-1; D possibly corresponds to TRBD1 (6 bases). The CDR3 has 16 amino acids. Trimming stripped 0 bases from V and 4 bases from J, with 16 bases between. Looked up from germline, CDR1 is SGHRS and CDR2 is YFSETQ. This CDR3 reads CASSLGSTGSGTEAFF. CDR3 nucleotide sequence: TGCGCCAGCAGCTTGGGGTCCACAGGGTCGGGCACTGAAGCTTTCTTT.

As DNA, the CDR3 is TGCGCCAGCAGGGAGGAGACAGGCGGCGGCTACACCTTC. Translating it yields CASREETGGGYTF. This chain connects TRBV5-1 to TRBJ1-2, with D tentatively TRBD1 (6 bases). CDR3 length: 13 residues. Germline-derived CDR1 and CDR2 are SGHRS and YFSETQ. Trimming removed 5 bases at V and 8 bases at J, with 16 bases between.

V usage is TRBV9 and J usage is TRBJ2-2, with D uncertain. Germline CDR1 SGDLS, CDR2 YYNGEE. V was pared by 0 bases and J by 4 bases, with 4 bases between. The CDR3 is 13 residues long. CDR3 residues: CASSVASTGELFF. As DNA, the CDR3 is TGTGCCAGCAGCGTAGCCAGCACCGGGGAGCTGTTTTTT.

This clone was seen a few times. The genes are TRBV5-6 and TRBJ1-5, with D possibly TRBD1 on 6 matching bases. The V and J ends lost 0 bases and 5 bases respectively, with 21 bases between them. CDR3 length: 18 amino acids. Germline CDR1 reads SGHDT; CDR2 reads YYEEEE. As DNA, the CDR3 is TGTGCCAGCAGCTTGGGGGGGCCGTCGTTTCGATTCGATCAGCCCCAGCATTTT. This encodes CASSLGGPSFRFDQPQHF.

The chain couples TRBV30 to TRBJ2-5; D is perhaps TRBD2 (6 bases). V gave up 0 bases and J gave up 7 bases, with 18 bases separating them. The germline CDR1 and CDR2 sequences are GTSNPN and SVGIG (reference sequence). The CDR3 covers 15 residues. The CDR3: CAWSVRAGPMGTQYF. CDR3 in DNA: TGTGCCTGGAGTGTCCGAGCGGGTCCGATGGGGACCCAGTACTTC.